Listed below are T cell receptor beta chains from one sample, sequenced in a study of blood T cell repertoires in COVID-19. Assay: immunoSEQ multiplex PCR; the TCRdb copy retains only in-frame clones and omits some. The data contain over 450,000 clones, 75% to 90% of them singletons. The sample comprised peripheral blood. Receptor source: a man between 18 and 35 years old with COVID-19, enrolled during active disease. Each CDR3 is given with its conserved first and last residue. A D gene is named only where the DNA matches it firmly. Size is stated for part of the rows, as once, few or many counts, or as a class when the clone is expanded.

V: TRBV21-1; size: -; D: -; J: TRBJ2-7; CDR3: CASSKVRQREGPYEQYF; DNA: TGTGCCAGCAGCAAAGTTCGTCAGCGGGAGGGCCCCTACGAGCAGTACTTC
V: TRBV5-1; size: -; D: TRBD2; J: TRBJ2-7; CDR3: CASSLVLAEDREQYF; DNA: TGCGCCAGCAGCTTGGTGCTAGCGGAAGATCGCGAGCAGTACTTC
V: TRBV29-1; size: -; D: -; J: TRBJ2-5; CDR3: CSVDIVQETQYF; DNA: TGCAGCGTTGACATAGTCCAAGAGACCCAGTACTTC
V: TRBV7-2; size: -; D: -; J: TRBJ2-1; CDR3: CASSPGQPSYNEQFF; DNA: TGTGCCAGCAGCCCCGGACAGCCCTCCTACAATGAGCAGTTCTTC
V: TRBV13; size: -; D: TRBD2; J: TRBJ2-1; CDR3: CASSLLAGNEQFF; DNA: TGTGCCAGCAGCTTACTAGCGGGGAATGAGCAGTTCTTC
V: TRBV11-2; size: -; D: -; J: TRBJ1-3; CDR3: CASSLGRETGNTIYF; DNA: TGTGCCAGCAGCTTAGGGAGGGAAACTGGAAACACCATATATTTT
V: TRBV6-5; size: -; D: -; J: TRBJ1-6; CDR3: CASMQGSDSPLHF; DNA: TGTGCCAGCATGCAAGGGAGCGACTCACCCCTCCACTTT
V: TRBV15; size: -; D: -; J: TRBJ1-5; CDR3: CATSRDLGPDQPQHF; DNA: TGTGCCACCAGCAGAGATCTGGGGCCGGATCAGCCCCAGCATTTT
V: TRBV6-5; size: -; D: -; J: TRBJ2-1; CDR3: CASSYRQGPDEQFF; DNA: TGTGCCAGCAGTTATCGTCAGGGTCCCGATGAGCAGTTCTTC
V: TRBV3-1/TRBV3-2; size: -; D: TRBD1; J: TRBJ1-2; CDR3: CASSKPGQGPSSYGYTF; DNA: TGTGCCAGCAGCAAACCGGGACAGGGACCCTCCTCCTATGGCTACACCTTC
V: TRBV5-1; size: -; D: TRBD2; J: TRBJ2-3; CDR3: CASSLTAGADTQYF; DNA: TGCGCCAGCAGCTTGACGGCGGGGGCAGATACGCAGTATTTT
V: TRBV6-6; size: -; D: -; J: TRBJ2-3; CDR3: CASSQSPPRVSPLTDTQYF; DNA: TGTGCCAGCAGTCAAAGCCCCCCACGAGTTAGCCCCCTCACAGATACGCAGTATTTT
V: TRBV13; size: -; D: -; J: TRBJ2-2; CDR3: CASSLGEGSTTGELFF; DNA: TGTGCCAGCAGCTTAGGAGAGGGCTCGACCACCGGGGAGCTGTTTTTT
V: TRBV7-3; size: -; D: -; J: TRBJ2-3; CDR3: CASSRQTTDTQYF; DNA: TGTGCCAGCAGCCGACAGACCACAGATACGCAGTATTTT
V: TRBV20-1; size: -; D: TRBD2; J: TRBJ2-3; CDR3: CSASWLAGVTDTQYF; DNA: TGCAGTGCTAGTTGGCTAGCGGGCGTCACAGATACGCAGTATTTT
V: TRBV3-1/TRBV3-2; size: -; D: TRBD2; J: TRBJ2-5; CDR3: CASSQEWGSGGSQETQYF; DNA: TGTGCCAGCAGCCAAGAATGGGGGAGCGGGGGGTCCCAAGAGACCCAGTACTTC
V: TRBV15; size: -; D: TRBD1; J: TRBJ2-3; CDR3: CATSTQDRGWDTQYF; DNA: TGTGCCACCAGCACACAGGACAGGGGATGGGATACGCAGTATTTT
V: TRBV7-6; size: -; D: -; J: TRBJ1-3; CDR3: CASSPGGNTIYF; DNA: TGTGCCAGCAGCCCCGGTGGAAACACCATATATTTT
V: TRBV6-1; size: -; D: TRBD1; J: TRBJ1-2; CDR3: CASSGSRTGGDYGYTF; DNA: TGTGCCAGCAGTGGATCTCGGACAGGGGGCGACTATGGCTACACCTTC
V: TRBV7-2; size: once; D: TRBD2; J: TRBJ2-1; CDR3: CASSPRPGTSGRRGNEQFF; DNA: TGTGCCAGCAGCCCCCGCCCCGGGACTAGCGGGAGAAGGGGCAATGAGCAGTTCTTC
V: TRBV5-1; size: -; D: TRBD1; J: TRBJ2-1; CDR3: CASSAGTGISDNEQFF; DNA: TGCGCCAGCAGCGCCGGGACAGGGATTTCAGACAATGAGCAGTTCTTC
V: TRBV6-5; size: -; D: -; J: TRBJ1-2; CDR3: CASSFDKQNYGYTF; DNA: TGTGCCAGCAGTTTCGATAAACAGAACTATGGCTACACCTTC
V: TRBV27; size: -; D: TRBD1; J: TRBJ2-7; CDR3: CASSLSAGDRGRF; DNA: TGTGCCAGCAGTTTATCCGCGGGGGACAGGGGGCGTTTC
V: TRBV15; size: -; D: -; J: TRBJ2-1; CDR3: CATSRDRKEAGQFF; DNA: TGTGCCACCAGCAGAGATAGGAAGGAGGCGGGGCAGTTCTTC
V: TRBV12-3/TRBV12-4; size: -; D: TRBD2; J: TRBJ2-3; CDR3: CASSIIAGDTQYF; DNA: TGTGCCAGCAGCATAATAGCGGGGGATACGCAGTATTTT
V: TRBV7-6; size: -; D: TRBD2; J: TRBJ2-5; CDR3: CASSLAQRGGLGEETQYF; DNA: TGTGCCAGCAGCTTAGCCCAGCGGGGGGGCCTCGGGGAAGAGACCCAGTACTTC
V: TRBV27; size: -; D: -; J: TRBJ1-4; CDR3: CASRDSSLGGKEKLFF; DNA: TGTGCCAGCAGGGACAGCTCCTTGGGCGGAAAAGAAAAACTGTTTTTT
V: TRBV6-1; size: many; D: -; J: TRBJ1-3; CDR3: CASSERSRERNTIYF; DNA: TGTGCCAGCAGTGAAAGGTCCAGGGAACGGAACACCATATATTTT
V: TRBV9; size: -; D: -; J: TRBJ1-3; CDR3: CASSGFRNSGNTIYF; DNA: TGTGCCAGCAGCGGGTTCAGGAACTCTGGAAACACCATATATTTT
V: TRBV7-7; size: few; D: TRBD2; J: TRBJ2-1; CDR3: CASSPPSGYNEQFF; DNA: TGTGCCAGCAGCCCCCCTAGCGGCTACAATGAGCAGTTCTTC
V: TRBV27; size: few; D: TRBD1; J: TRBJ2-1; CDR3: CASRTRDRVYNEQFF; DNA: TGTGCCAGCCGAACCCGGGACAGGGTGTACAATGAGCAGTTCTTC
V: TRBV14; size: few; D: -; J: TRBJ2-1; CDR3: CASSPGGLEQFF; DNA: TGTGCCAGCAGCCCAGGTGGGTTGGAGCAGTTCTTC
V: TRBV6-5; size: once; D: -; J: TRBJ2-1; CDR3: CASMIGVGNEQFF; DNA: TGTGCCAGCATGATAGGGGTGGGCAATGAGCAGTTCTTC
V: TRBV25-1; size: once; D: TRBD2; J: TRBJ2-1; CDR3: CASSELGLAGEMAMGFF; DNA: TGTGCCAGCAGTGAATTAGGACTAGCGGGAGAAATGGCTATGGGGTTCTTC
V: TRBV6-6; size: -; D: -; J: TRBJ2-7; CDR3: CASSYSGLGVYEQYF; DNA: TGTGCCAGCAGTTACTCAGGTCTAGGGGTCTACGAGCAGTACTTC
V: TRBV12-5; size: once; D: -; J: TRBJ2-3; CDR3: CASGLLRGRWDTQYF; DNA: TGTGCTAGTGGTTTGTTGCGGGGACGATGGGATACGCAGTATTTT
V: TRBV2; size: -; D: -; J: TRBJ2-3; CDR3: CASSRGDTDTQYF; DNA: TGTGCCAGCAGTCGCGGGGACACAGATACGCAGTATTTT
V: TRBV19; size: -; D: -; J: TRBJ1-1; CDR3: CASSPGFRTEAFF; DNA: TGTGCCAGTAGTCCAGGGTTTAGAACTGAAGCTTTCTTT
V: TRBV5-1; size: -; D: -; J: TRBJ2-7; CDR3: CASSPVGSGQYF; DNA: TGCGCCAGCAGCCCGGTAGGTAGCGGACAGTACTTC
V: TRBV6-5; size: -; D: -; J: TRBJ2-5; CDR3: CASRYFRSQETQYF; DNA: TGTGCCAGCAGATATTTCAGATCTCAAGAGACCCAGTACTTC
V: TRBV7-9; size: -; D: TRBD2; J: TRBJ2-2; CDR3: CALSGGNTGELFF; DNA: TGTGCCCTCAGCGGGGGGAACACCGGGGAGCTGTTTTTT
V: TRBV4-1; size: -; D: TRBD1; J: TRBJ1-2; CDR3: CASSQGTGGTYGYTF; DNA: TGCGCCAGCAGCCAGGGGACAGGGGGGACCTATGGCTACACCTTC
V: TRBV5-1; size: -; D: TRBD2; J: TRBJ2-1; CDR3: CASSEPGTTWYEQFF; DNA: TGCGCCAGCAGCGAACCCGGGACTACGTGGTATGAGCAGTTCTTC
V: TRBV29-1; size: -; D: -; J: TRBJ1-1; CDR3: CSVEFGRMNTEAFF; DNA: TGCAGCGTTGAATTTGGGAGAATGAACACTGAAGCTTTCTTT
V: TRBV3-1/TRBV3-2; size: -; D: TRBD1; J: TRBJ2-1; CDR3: CASSTRGNDEQFF; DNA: TGTGCCAGCAGCACCAGGGGGAACGATGAGCAGTTCTTC
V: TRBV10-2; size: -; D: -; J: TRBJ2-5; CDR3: CASTPSGETQYF; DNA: TGCGCCAGCACCCCTTCGGGGGAGACCCAGTACTTC